Given below is one T cell receptor (beta chain) in context. Its antigen remains undetermined. No base qualities exist here, and no much larger clone lies one base off it. The CDR1 and CDR2 encoded by the germline V gene are MNHEY and SVGAGI. The CDR3 numbers 14 residues from cysteine through phenylalanine. Only the CDR3 portion is preserved as DNA: 42 bases, with reading frame beginning at the first base. V is reduced by 2 bases and J by 8 bases, leaving a spacing of 12 bases between them. Participants were included only if at least one PBMC sample before ART initiation and at least two post-ART samples were available. Every participant with HIV received treatment in the United States of America. Before DNA extraction, cryopreserved samples containing about 0.9-11 million PBMC were thawed and washed. At the time of the earliest PBMC sample, participants with HIV were aged between about 23 and 54 years. Each participant contributed PBMC samples from 1-4 timepoints before ART initiation and 2-8 timepoints after ART initiation, with a median of 7 samples. For every participant, serial HIV viral load, CD4+ T-cell count, ART history and demographic data were obtained. Genomic DNA was extracted from unsorted PBMC with a Qiagen kit on a QIAcube, with processing performed in batches of 12 samples.

These data are taken from a study of long-term antiretroviral therapy in people with HIV (dated by TCRdb to the early 2020s). Study-level background: Collection of the earliest samples took place about a decade ahead of the 2015 WHO recommendation for immediate ART, at a time when ART was typically delayed until CD4 counts fell. Of the approximately 30 participants with HIV, approximately 11 were female. The cohort contributed fewer than 200 cryopreserved PBMC samples from about 33 adults with confirmed HIV infection, collected serially over a mean of approximately 6 years (range 1-12). No cross-contamination during QIAcube processing was seen in test extractions of a monoclonal T-cell line run alongside 33 polyclonal samples. This retrospective serial study examined whether starting ART and sustained HIV suppression were associated with changes in the composition and diversity of the TRB repertoire in peripheral blood. Summary of the overall study and its limitations: ART initiation was associated with a significant increase in TRB diversity, but diversity stayed significantly below transplant donor controls even after long-term ART. The samples were dated from the mid-2000s to the late 2010s, and the ART regimens that were used may be less effective than current ART regimens. Inferences about post-ART repertoire changes are limited because no data were available on ART adherence, viral resistance or therapy changes. Because PBMC availability was limited, only the TCR beta chain was sequenced, with no alpha chain pairing. HIV repertoires had narrower CDR3 length ranges than controls, and the network structure suggested an antigen-experienced repertoire that shifted only slightly toward naive after ART. Expanded TRB clones identified before ART initiation dominated the repertoire at all time points, although this dominance fluctuated and declined in many PLHIV after ART. Because pre-ART samples had limited cell numbers, profiling was done on unsorted PBMC rather than on sorted CD4+ and CD8+ T cells.

The immunoSEQ hsTCRB v3.0 assay was used at survey level resolution to sequence the TRB variable region. A depth of about 40,000-50,000 T-cell genomes per sample was targeted for TRB sequencing. TRB libraries were pooled and sequenced on an Illumina MiSeq using a v3 150-cycle kit. As for the original processing: Analysis of repertoires was carried out in R inside a reproducible Nextflow workflow spanning QC, data transformation and analysis. LymphoSeq2, an R package for exploring AIRR-Seq data, was used to implement custom analyses. After excluding several samples that yielded fewer than 5000 total TRB sequences, 150 to 200 HIV repertoires remained for analysis. Of the 188 retained HIV repertoires, almost 60 were collected before and more than 120 after ART initiation. Repertoires were downsampled to 5000 TRB nucleotide sequences, with summary statistics averaged over 100 downsampling iterations. Only TRB sequences with CDR3 regions of at least seven amino acids were retained for analysis. Diversity was assessed using a clonality score derived from Shannon entropy and using the Gini coefficient. In the repertoire networks, any two of the top 5000 CDR3 amino acid sequences were connected whenever the two sequences differed by an edit distance of one. For TRB CDR3 amino acid sequences, GLIPH2 was used to predict antigen specificity groups and MHC restriction. To flag known associations with CMV, EBV, HIV or tissue antigens, CDR3 amino acid sequences were compared against VDJdb and McPAS-TCR. Pre-ART, post-ART and control groups were compared with Wilcoxon signed-rank tests and Holm-Bonferroni correction. In TCRdb, the immuneACCESS table is reduced to in-frame sequences with V and J assigned. These tables do not hold every clone; where another copy was compared, an unresolved V gene accounts for under half, and the others remain unexplained. From that table come the V and J calls and clone size; the DNA was used to work out D and trimming. This sample comprises 20,000 to 25,000 clones, about 92% of them detected only once. In total, the top ten clones hold about 8.9% of the sample.

The V gene is TRBV6-5 and the J gene is TRBJ1-4; a confident D gene designation cannot be given. The sequence was obtained from a woman in her 40s with HIV. Sequences were derived from unsorted PBMCs, sampled 7.6 years after starting antiretroviral therapy. The CDR3 protein sequence reads: CASSYVGGGEKLFF. The nucleotide sequence reads as follows: TGTGCCAGCAGTTACGTGGGCGGCGGAGAAAAACTGTTTTTT.